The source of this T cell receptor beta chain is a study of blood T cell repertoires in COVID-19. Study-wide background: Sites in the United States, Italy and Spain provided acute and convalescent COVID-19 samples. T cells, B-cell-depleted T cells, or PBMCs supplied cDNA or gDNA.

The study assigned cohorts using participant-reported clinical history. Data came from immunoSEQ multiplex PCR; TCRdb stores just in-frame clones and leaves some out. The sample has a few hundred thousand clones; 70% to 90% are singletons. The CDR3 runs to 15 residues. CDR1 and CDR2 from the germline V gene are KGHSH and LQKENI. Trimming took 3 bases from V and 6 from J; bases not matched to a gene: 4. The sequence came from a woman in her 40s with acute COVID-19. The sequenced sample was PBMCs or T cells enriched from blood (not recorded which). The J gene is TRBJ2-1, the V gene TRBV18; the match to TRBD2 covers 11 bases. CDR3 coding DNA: TGTGCCAGCTCACCGACTAGCGGGATTGCCAATGAGCAGTTCTTC. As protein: CASSPTSGIANEQFF.